The sample holds many counts of the clone carrying this T cell receptor beta chain. Its target is not known. The junction had 4 bases not matched to a gene; V was cut back by 3 bases and J by 5 bases. The length of the CDR3 is 13 residues. Germline assignment: CDR1 SGHRS and CDR2 YFSETQ. The source of the sample is a study of T-cell memory formation after mild COVID-19. Findings of the study overall: A second wave of clones peaked on day 37, and their SARS-CoV-2 specificity went unconfirmed. A balance of CD4 and CD8 characterized clones contracting day 15 to 85, whereas later expanders leaned CD4+.

After 5'RACE with constant-segment primers, TCR alpha and TCR beta cDNA libraries carrying sample barcodes and UMIs were obtained. In TCRdb, the 5' RACE reads were re-called with MiXCR into one record per CDR3 protein. Seen here are about 270,000 distinct CDR3 sequences, about a sixth observed once, and the top ten hold around 23%. This receptor was identified in a man between 18 and 35 years old who had mild COVID-19 (a few samples of this study predate the infection). Cell type and time point are not known. The genes are TRBV5-1 and TRBJ2-7; 8 nucleotides match TRBD2. The specimen sequenced was PBMCs or a T cell subset sorted from them (not recorded which). The DNA for the CDR3 is TGCGCCAGCAGCTATAGCGGGGAGAACGAGCAGTACTTC. Translated, it gives CASSYSGENEQYF. Based on the CDR3 plus reference TRBV5-1 and TRBJ2-7, the full variable domain is KAGVTQTPRYLIKTRGQQVTLSCSPISGHRSVSWYQQTPGQGLQFLFEYFSETQRNKGNFPGRFSGRQFSNSRSEMNVSTLELGDSALYLCASSYSGENEQYFGPGTRLTVT.